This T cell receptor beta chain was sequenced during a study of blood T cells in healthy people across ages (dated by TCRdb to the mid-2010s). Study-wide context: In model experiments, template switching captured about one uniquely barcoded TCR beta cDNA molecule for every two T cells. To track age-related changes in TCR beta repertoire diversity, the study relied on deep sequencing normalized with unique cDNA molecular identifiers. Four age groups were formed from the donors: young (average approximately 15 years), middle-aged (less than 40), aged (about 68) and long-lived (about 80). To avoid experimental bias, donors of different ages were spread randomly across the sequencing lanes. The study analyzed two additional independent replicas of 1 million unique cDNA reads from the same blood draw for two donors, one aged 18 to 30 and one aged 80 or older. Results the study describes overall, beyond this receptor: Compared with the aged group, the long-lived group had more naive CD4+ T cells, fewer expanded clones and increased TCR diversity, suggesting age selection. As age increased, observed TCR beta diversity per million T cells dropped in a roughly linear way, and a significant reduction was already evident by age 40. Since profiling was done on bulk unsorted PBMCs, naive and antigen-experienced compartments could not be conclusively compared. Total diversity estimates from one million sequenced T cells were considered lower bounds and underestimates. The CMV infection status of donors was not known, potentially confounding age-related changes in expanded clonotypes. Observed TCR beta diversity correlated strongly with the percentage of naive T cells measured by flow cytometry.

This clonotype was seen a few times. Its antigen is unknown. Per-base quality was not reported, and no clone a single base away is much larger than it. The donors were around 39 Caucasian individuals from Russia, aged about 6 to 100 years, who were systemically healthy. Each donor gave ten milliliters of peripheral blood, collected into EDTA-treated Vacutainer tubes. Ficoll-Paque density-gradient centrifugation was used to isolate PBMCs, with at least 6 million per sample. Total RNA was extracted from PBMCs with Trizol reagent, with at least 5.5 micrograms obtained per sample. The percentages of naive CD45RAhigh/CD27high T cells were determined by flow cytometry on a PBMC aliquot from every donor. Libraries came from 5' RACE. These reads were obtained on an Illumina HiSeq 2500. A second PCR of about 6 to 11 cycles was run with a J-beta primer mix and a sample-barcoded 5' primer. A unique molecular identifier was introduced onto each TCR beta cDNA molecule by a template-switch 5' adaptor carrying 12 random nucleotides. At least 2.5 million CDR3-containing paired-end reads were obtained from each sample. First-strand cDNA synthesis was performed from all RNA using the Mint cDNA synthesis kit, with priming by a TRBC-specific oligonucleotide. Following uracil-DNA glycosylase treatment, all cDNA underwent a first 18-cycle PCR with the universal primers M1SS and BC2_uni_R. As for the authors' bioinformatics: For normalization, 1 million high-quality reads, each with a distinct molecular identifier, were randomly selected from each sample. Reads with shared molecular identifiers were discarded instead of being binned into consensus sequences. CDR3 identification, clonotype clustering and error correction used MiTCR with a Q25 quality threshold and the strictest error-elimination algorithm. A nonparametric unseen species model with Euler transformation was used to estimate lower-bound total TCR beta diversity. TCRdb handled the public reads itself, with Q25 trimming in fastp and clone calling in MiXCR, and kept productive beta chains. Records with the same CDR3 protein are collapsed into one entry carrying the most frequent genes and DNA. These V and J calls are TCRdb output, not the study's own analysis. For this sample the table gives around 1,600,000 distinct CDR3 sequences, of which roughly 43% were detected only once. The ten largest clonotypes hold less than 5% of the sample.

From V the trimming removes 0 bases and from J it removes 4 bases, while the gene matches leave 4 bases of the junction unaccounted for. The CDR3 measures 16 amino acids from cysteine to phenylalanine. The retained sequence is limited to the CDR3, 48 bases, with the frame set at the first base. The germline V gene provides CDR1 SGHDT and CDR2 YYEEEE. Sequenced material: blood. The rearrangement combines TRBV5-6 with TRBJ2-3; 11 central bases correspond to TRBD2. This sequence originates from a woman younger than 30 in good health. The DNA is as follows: TGTGCCAGCAGCTTGGCGGGGACTAGCGGTTCAGATACGCAGTATTTT. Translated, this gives CASSLAGTSGSDTQYF.